The 23 T cell receptor beta chains listed next were all sequenced from one sample in a study of technical replicates of blood from several donors. Data came from immunoSEQ multiplex PCR; TCRdb stores just in-frame clones and leaves some out. The data show roughly 79,000 clones, with about nine tenths seen just once and around 0.34% held by the top ten. Sequencing used T cells isolated from PBMCs. The receptors derive from a human donor in good health. Some clones in this sample may be carry-over from other donors' samples.

This chain joins TRBV28 and TRBJ1-2, with no clear D. The CDR3 totals 14 residues. Germline V gives CDR1 MDHEN, CDR2 SYDVKM. With 7 bases removed from V and 0 bases from J, the gap between germline ends came to 12 bases. The CDR3 loop is CASNTRGPNYGYTF. The CDR3 DNA follows: TGTGCCAGCAATACCAGAGGCCCTAACTATGGCTACACCTTC.

The chain carries TRBV11-3 and TRBJ2-1, with D possibly matching TRBD2 (5 bases). The V gene lost 2 bases and the J gene lost 6 bases, with 14 bases spanning the gap. CDR3 length: 15 residues. Germline loops: CDR1 SGHNT, CDR2 YENEEA. The CDR3 loop is CASSLLGGSTNEQFF. As DNA, the CDR3 is TGTGCCAGCAGCTTATTGGGCGGGTCTACCAATGAGCAGTTCTTC.

This clone appeared a single time. This chain links TRBV5-1 with TRBJ2-1, with TRBD2 matching 13 bases. This CDR3 spans 18 amino acids. The V segment lost 3 bases and the J segment 7 bases; nucleotides outside the gene matches: 13. The germline gives CDR1 SGHRS, CDR2 YFSETQ. The CDR3 coding sequence is TGCGCCAGCAGCTCTGGCTGGACTAGCGGGAGATCTAGGAATGAGCAGTTCTTC. Translating gives CASSSGWTSGRSRNEQFF.

The rearrangement joins TRBV13 to TRBJ2-1, with D unresolved. CDR3 length: 14 amino acids. Germline values: CDR1 PRHDT, CDR2 FYEKMQ (reference sequence). Trimming removed 0 bases from V and 7 bases from J, with 10 bases in between. CDR3 protein: CASSLGGIGNEQFF. The CDR3 DNA sequence: TGTGCCAGCAGCTTAGGCGGAATCGGGAATGAGCAGTTCTTC.

The chain links TRBV7-9 to TRBJ1-1, with D hard to call. From germline, CDR1 is SEHNR and CDR2 FQNEAQ (reference sequence). CDR3 length: 12 residues. V was pared by 6 bases and J by 1 base, with 6 bases between. The CDR3 DNA reads TGTGCCAGCAGTCAAGCGAACACTGAAGCTTTCTTT. The encoded protein is CASSQANTEAFF.

This chain links TRBV2 with TRBJ2-7; perhaps TRBD1 as D (6 bases). Deletions cut 6 bases from V and 3 bases from J, with 9 bases between. Germline CDR1 reads SNHLY; CDR2 reads FYNNEI. This CDR3 has 12 residues. The DNA of the CDR3 is TGTGCCAGCAGGGACAGAAACTACGAGCAGTACTTC. This translates into CASRDRNYEQYF. Full variable domain (outside the CDR3, taken from reference TRBV2 and TRBJ2-7): EPEVTQTPSHQVTQMGQEVILRCVPISNHLYFYWYRQILGQKVEFLVSFYNNEISEKSEIFDDQFSVERPDGSNFTLKIRSTKLEDSAMYFCASRDRNYEQYFGPGTRLTVT.

V and J are TRBV27 and TRBJ2-1, with unresolved D. CDR1 is MNHEY and CDR2 is SMNVEV in the germline V gene (reference sequence). This CDR3 is 13 amino acids long. V lost 2 bases to trimming and J lost 3 bases, with 5 bases between them. In DNA, the CDR3 is TGTGCCAGCAGTTTAACCTACTACAATGAGCAGTTCTTC. Protein: CASSLTYYNEQFF.

CDR3: CASRVSGANVLTF. Here the CDR3 DNA reads TGTGCCAGCCGAGTCTCTGGGGCCAACGTCCTGACTTTC. The chain is built from TRBV6-5 and TRBJ2-6, with D unresolved. CDR1 and CDR2 from the germline V gene are MNHEY and SVGAGI. Trimming took 8 bases from V and 0 from J, leaving 5 bases between them. There are 13 residues in the CDR3.

The chain recombines TRBV6-5 with TRBJ1-1, with D possibly TRBD1 on 6 matching bases. Trimming stripped 7 bases from V and 5 bases from J, with 14 bases between. The CDR3 has 13 residues. Looked up from germline, CDR1 is MNHEY and CDR2 is SVGAGI. The CDR3 protein is CASTGAISTEAFF. For the CDR3, the DNA is TGTGCCAGCACAGGGGCAATTAGTACTGAAGCTTTCTTT.

The rearrangement joins TRBV28 to TRBJ2-7; the match to TRBD1 covers 7 bases. Germline trimming cut 1 base from V and 2 bases from J; bases unmatched to any gene: 8. This CDR3 comprises 16 residues. The germline V gene has CDR1 MDHEN and CDR2 SYDVKM. The CDR3 reads CASSLLVGQPPYEQYF. CDR3 sequence (DNA): TGTGCCAGCAGTTTATTAGTGGGACAGCCTCCCTACGAGCAGTACTTC.

This clone was seen once. The chain has TRBV5-4 and TRBJ2-1; TRBD2 matches 11 bases. CDR1 is SGHNT, CDR2 YYREEE, per germline (reference sequence). V shed 4 bases, J shed 7 bases, and the junction held 7 bases outside the gene matches. The CDR3 is 15 amino acids. The CDR3 sequence: CASSQTSGTENEQFF. For the CDR3, the DNA is TGTGCCAGCAGCCAGACTAGCGGGACTGAAAATGAGCAGTTCTTC.

The chain couples TRBV28 to TRBJ1-4; D remains ambiguous. V lost 1 base, J lost 4 bases, and 7 bases lay in between. CDR3 size: 14 residues. Germline CDR1 and CDR2: MDHEN and SYDVKM. The DNA for the CDR3 is TGTGCCAGCAGTTTATCTAATAATAATGAAAAACTGTTTTTT. Translating gives CASSLSNNNEKLFF.

The rearrangement uses TRBV14 and TRBJ2-3, with 9 bases aligning to TRBD2. The V gene's germline CDR1 is SGHDN and CDR2 FVKESK. V gave up 2 bases and J gave up 2 bases; unmatched junction bases: 5. The CDR3 runs 16 residues. CDR3 residues: CASSQISGGYTDTQYF. CDR3 coding DNA: TGTGCCAGCAGCCAAATTAGCGGGGGTTACACAGATACGCAGTATTTT.

This clone occurred once. The chain couples TRBV15 to TRBJ2-2; 7 nucleotides agree with TRBD1. Losses at the gene ends were 0 bases for V and 5 bases for J; bases not matched to a gene: 9. This CDR3 has 17 amino acids. Germline values: CDR1 LNHNV, CDR2 YYDKDF (reference sequence). CDR3 sequence: CATSRDQRGRGTGELFF. The CDR3 coding sequence is TGTGCCACCAGCAGAGATCAAAGGGGGCGAGGGACCGGGGAGCTGTTTTTT. Filled out from reference TRBV15 and TRBJ2-2, the complete variable domain reads DAMVIQNPRYQVTQFGKPVTLSCSQTLNHNVMYWYQQKSSQAPKLLFHYYDKDFNNEADTPDNFQSRRPNTSFCFLDIRSPGLGDTAMYLCATSRDQRGRGTGELFFGEGSRLTVL.

This sequence joins TRBV27 and TRBJ2-1, with D maybe TRBD1 (6 bases). With 5 bases removed from V and 14 bases from J, the gap between germline ends came to 19 bases. Looked up from germline, CDR1 is MNHEY and CDR2 is SMNVEV (reference sequence). This CDR3 has 13 residues. CDR3 DNA sequence: TGTGCCAGCAGTGCCTCCGGGACAATGGAGGAGTTCTTC. Translating it yields CASSASGTMEEFF.

The chain employs TRBV28 and TRBJ2-2; 11 nucleotides agree with TRBD1. Trimming took 0 bases from V and 0 from J; bases not matched to a gene: 0. The CDR3 length is 17 residues. Germline V gene lookup returns CDR1 MDHEN and CDR2 SYDVKM. Written as DNA, the CDR3 is TGTGCCAGCAGTTTATGGGGACAGGGGGCGAACACCGGGGAGCTGTTTTTT. Amino acids: CASSLWGQGANTGELFF. The full variable domain, with the rest looked up from reference TRBV28 and TRBJ2-2, is DVKVTQSSRYLVKRTGEKVFLECVQDMDHENMFWYRQDPGLGLRLIYFSYDVKMKEKGDIPEGYSVSREKKERFSLILESASTNQTSMYLCASSLWGQGANTGELFFGEGSRLTVL.

V gene TRBV5-4 combines with J gene TRBJ1-2, with a possible D match to TRBD1 (5 bases). The CDR3 extends over 14 amino acids. Germline CDR1 is SGHNT and CDR2 is YYREEE (reference sequence). V lost 4 bases and J lost 7, with 17 bases in between. CDR3 DNA sequence: TGTGCCAGCAGCGCGCCAGGGATCTCCCCTGGCTACACCTTC. This sequence encodes CASSAPGISPGYTF.

The chain uses TRBV6-5 and TRBJ2-7, with 9 bases identical to TRBD2. The CDR3 sequence is 16 residues long. CDR1 is MNHEY, CDR2 SVGAGI, per germline. V shed 0 bases, J shed 4 bases, and the junction held 7 bases outside the gene matches. The CDR3 here is CASSYSVSGRGYEQYF. CDR3 nucleotide sequence: TGTGCCAGCAGTTACTCAGTTAGCGGGAGAGGTTACGAGCAGTACTTC.

V usage is TRBV12-1 and J usage is TRBJ1-1; the table's D call of TRBD1 was not tested on the DNA. TRBV12-1 corresponds to a pseudogene. This CDR3 region has 15 residues. The CDR3 region is CASSPRTGGNTEAFF. Here the CDR3 DNA reads TGTGCCAGCAGCCCGAGGACAGGTGGGAACACTGAAGCTTTCTTT.

This chain links TRBV7-2 with TRBJ1-4; 7 nucleotides align to TRBD1. The CDR3 sequence is 17 residues long. Germline V gene data show CDR1 as SGHTA and CDR2 as FQGNSA. V dropped 5 bases and J dropped 10; count of bases not matched to a gene: 19. This CDR3 is CASSKSRGTAHLGKLFF. The DNA for the CDR3 is TGTGCCAGCAGCAAAAGCAGAGGGACAGCTCATCTTGGAAAACTGTTTTTT.

The J gene is TRBJ2-5, the V gene TRBV4-1; a weak D match, TRBD2 (5 bases). V was cut by 3 bases and J by 10 bases, with 15 bases left in between. The germline V gene has CDR1 MGHRA and CDR2 YSYEKL. CDR3 length equals 13 residues. CDR3 nucleotide sequence: TGCGCCAGCAGCCAGGACTTGAATTTGGACCAGTACTTC. Protein sequence: CASSQDLNLDQYF.

The genes are TRBV5-8 and TRBJ2-7; 9 bases fit TRBD1. The CDR3 is 14 residues long. J gave up 5 bases and V 3 bases, and 6 bases lay outside the gene matches. The V gene's germline CDR1 is SGHTS and CDR2 YDEGEE. As DNA, the CDR3 is TGTGCCAGCAGCTCGGGACAGGGTCGAGACGAGCAGTACTTC. Its translation is CASSSGQGRDEQYF.

This chain connects TRBV2 to TRBJ1-6; D is unresolved. V lost 3 bases to trimming and J lost 2 bases, with 5 bases between them. The CDR3 sequence is 14 residues long. The germline CDR1 and CDR2 sequences are SNHLY and FYNNEI. DNA for the CDR3: TGTGCCAGCAGTGACAGGCCCTATAATTCACCCCTCCACTTT. Residues: CASSDRPYNSPLHF.